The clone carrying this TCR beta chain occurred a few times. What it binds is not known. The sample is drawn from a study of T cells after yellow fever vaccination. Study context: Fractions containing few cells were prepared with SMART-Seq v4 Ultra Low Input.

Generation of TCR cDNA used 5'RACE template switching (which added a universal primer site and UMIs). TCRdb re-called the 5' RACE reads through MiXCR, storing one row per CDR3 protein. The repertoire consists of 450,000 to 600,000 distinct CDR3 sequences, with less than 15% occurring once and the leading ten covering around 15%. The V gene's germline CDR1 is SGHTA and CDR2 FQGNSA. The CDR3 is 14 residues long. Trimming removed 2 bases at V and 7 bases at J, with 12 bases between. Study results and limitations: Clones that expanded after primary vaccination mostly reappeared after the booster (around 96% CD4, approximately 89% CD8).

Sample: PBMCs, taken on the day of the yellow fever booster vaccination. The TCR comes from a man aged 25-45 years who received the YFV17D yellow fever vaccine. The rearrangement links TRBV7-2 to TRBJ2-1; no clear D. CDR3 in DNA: TGTGCCAGCAGCTTATCCAACTTGAGTAATGAGCAGTTCTTC. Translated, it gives CASSLSNLSNEQFF.